Below, 31 T cell receptor beta chains from the same sample are listed, as sequenced in a study of T-cell reconstitution after alpha-beta-depleted transplantation in children. The TCRbeta library incorporated unique molecular identifiers. TCRdb reprocessed the PCR reads with MiXCR, giving one entry per CDR3 protein. The table shows fewer than 750,000 distinct CDR3 sequences, with about a quarter occurring only once. This specimen was PBMCs, taken before TCRalphabeta/CD19-depleted stem cell transplant. These receptors came from a boy under three years old with Wiskott-Aldrich syndrome, due to receive a stem cell transplant.

The chain recombines TRBV12-3 or TRBV12-4 with TRBJ2-7; 9 bases are shared with TRBD2. This CDR3 region has 16 residues. The J segment lost 4 bases and the V segment lost 1 base, leaving 8 bases of the junction unmatched. This chain's CDR3 is CASSLVVAGGPYEQYF. CDR3 nucleotides: TGTGCCAGCAGTTTAGTCGTTGCGGGAGGGCCTTACGAGCAGTACTTC.

The genes are TRBV4-2 and TRBJ2-3; 7 bases line up with TRBD2. The CDR3 runs 19 residues. Germline CDR1 and CDR2: LGHNA and YNFKEQ. V was pared by 0 bases and J by 2 bases, with 14 bases of the junction left unmatched. CDR3 nucleotides: TGTGCCAGCAGCCAAGATTTGGTGAGGCGGGAGTCTTTCACAGATACGCAGTATTTT. The encoded protein is CASSQDLVRRESFTDTQYF.

This clonotype was observed a handful of times. This chain links TRBV11-2 with TRBJ2-7; D uncertain. Looked up from germline, CDR1 is SGHAT and CDR2 is FQNNGV. The CDR3 sequence is 13 residues long. Trimming took 1 base from V and 4 from J, leaving 8 bases between them. In DNA form, the CDR3 reads TGTGCCAGCAGCTTAGGAAACCCGTACGAGCAGTACTTC. Its protein is CASSLGNPYEQYF.

This sequence joins TRBV4-2 and TRBJ2-1; D not resolved. CDR1 and CDR2 from the germline V gene are LGHNA and YNFKEQ. The length of the CDR3 is 16 residues. Trimming cost V 4 bases and J 0 bases, with 13 bases left between them. CDR3: CASSPRLLNSYNEQFF. CDR3 DNA sequence: TGTGCCAGCAGCCCCCGACTGCTTAACTCCTACAATGAGCAGTTCTTC.

This clonotype turned up a few times. V usage is TRBV15 and J usage is TRBJ2-3; D could derive from TRBD1 or TRBD2 (5 bases each). The ends were cut back, 1 base at V and 6 bases at J, with 14 bases in the middle. The CDR3 is made up of 15 amino acids. Germline CDR1 is LNHNV and CDR2 is YYDKDF (reference sequence). DNA of the CDR3: TGTGCCACCAGCAGAGCTGAGACAGCGGCTGATACGCAGTATTTT. It is translated as CATSRAETAADTQYF.

The gene calls are TRBV12-3 or TRBV12-4 and TRBJ1-1; D ambiguous. This CDR3 contains 11 residues. V was clipped by 5 bases and J by 3 bases, with 4 bases between them. CDR3: CASSAYTEAFF. The CDR3 nucleotides read TGTGCCAGCAGTGCCTACACTGAAGCTTTCTTT.

The V call is TRBV5-1, the J call TRBJ2-5; 7 nucleotides line up with TRBD2. The germline V gene encodes CDR1 SGHRS and CDR2 YFSETQ. With 4 bases clipped from V and 0 bases from J, the junction kept 9 bases outside the gene matches. The CDR3 has 16 amino acids. This chain's CDR3 is CASSPWEGGYQETQYF. DNA of the CDR3: TGCGCCAGCAGCCCGTGGGAGGGAGGGTACCAAGAGACCCAGTACTTC.

The chain links TRBV27 to TRBJ2-2; a possible D gene is TRBD1 (5 bases). Germline CDR1 and CDR2: MNHEY and SMNVEV (reference sequence). The CDR3 runs 15 residues. V lost 8 bases and J lost 5, with 18 bases in between. The CDR3 reads CASARDRSITGELFF. CDR3 bases: TGTGCCAGCGCCAGGGATAGAAGTATTACCGGGGAGCTGTTTTTT.

The gene calls are TRBV7-2 and TRBJ2-7; 7 bases are shared with TRBD2. The CDR3 length is 15 residues. Germline CDR1 and CDR2: SGHTA and FQGNSA. V dropped 4 bases and J dropped 3; count of bases not matched to a gene: 9. CDR3 sequence reads: CASSSGGLSHYEQYF. DNA for the CDR3: TGTGCCAGCAGCTCCGGGGGACTATCCCACTACGAGCAGTACTTC. The variable domain in full, with the rest retrieved from reference TRBV7-2 and TRBJ2-7, is GAGVSQSPSNKVTEKGKDVELRCDPISGHTALYWYRQSLGQGLEFLIYFQGNSAPDKSGLPSDRFSAERTGGSVSTLTIQRTQQEDSAVYLCASSSGGLSHYEQYFGPGTRLTVT.

This clonotype has just a few counts. This chain joins TRBV7-8 and TRBJ2-5; 10 bases fit TRBD1. The junction had 10 bases not matched to a gene; V was cut back by 2 bases and J by 4 bases. This CDR3 contains 17 residues. Germline CDR1 and CDR2: SGHVS and FQNEAQ. For the CDR3, the DNA is TGTGCCAGCAGCTTACTAAGTGACAGGGGGCGGCGAGAGACCCAGTACTTC. Protein sequence: CASSLLSDRGRRETQYF.

The chain uses TRBV10-3 and TRBJ2-7, with 8 bases fitting TRBD1. The junction had 3 bases not matched to a gene; V was cut back by 6 bases and J by 2 bases. Per germline, CDR1 ENHRY and CDR2 SYGVKD. The CDR3 has 13 amino acids. CDR3: CAIRTGAAYEQYF. For the CDR3, the DNA is TGTGCCATCAGGACAGGGGCAGCCTACGAGCAGTACTTC.

This clonotype was recorded a few times. The junction departs from the called germline gene at one end, perhaps through a read error. This chain links TRBV5-1 with TRBJ2-3, with 8 bases matching TRBD2. Per germline, CDR1 SGHRS and CDR2 YFSETQ. The CDR3 sequence is 14 residues long. In nucleotides, the CDR3 is TGTGCCAGCAGCCTAGCGGGCGTAGCAGATACGCAGTATTTT. This codes for CASSLAGVADTQYF. The variable domain in full, with the rest retrieved from reference TRBV5-1 and TRBJ2-3, is KAGVTQTPRYLIKTRGQQVTLSCSPISGHRSVSWYQQTPGQGLQFLFEYFSETQRNKGNFPGRFSGRQFSNSRSEMNVSTLELGDSALYLCASSLAGVADTQYFGPGTRLTVL.

The CDR3 spells CAIMTVNEQFF. Here the CDR3 DNA reads TGTGCCATCATGACTGTTAATGAGCAGTTCTTC. This chain links TRBV10-3 with TRBJ2-1; D not certain. Trimming pared 7 bases from V and 7 bases from J, leaving 8 bases between. The CDR3 is 11 residues long. Germline CDR1 and CDR2: ENHRY and SYGVKD.

This clonotype has only a few counts. The V call is TRBV4-2, the J call TRBJ2-3; D is possibly TRBD1 or TRBD2 (6 bases each). The CDR3 has 14 amino acids. Trimming left V 1 base short and J 5 bases short, with 10 bases between. The germline gives CDR1 LGHNA, CDR2 YNFKEQ. CDR3 nucleotide sequence: TGTGCCAGCAGCCAAGGACTAGGGGGAGATACGCAGTATTTT. Its translation is CASSQGLGGDTQYF.

This clonotype was seen a few times. This sequence joins TRBV10-3 and TRBJ2-7, with no clear D. Trimming took off 3 bases at V and 7 bases at J, with 13 bases between the two ends. The CDR3 consists of 13 residues. Looked up from germline, CDR1 is ENHRY and CDR2 is SYGVKD. CDR3 amino acids: CAISDRGVGEQYF. For the CDR3, the DNA is TGTGCCATCAGTGATCGTGGGGTTGGTGAGCAGTACTTC.

V gene TRBV25-1 combines with J gene TRBJ2-7; unclear D gene. The CDR3 has 13 residues. Trimming took 7 bases from V and 1 from J, leaving 11 bases between them. Germline V gene data show CDR1 as MGHDK and CDR2 as SYGVNS. CDR3 in amino acids: CASTHYGSYEQYF. The CDR3 DNA is TGTGCCAGCACCCATTACGGATCCTACGAGCAGTACTTC.

The V call is TRBV10-3, the J call TRBJ2-3; D call uncertain. CDR3 length: 15 amino acids. Germline lookup yields CDR1 ENHRY and CDR2 SYGVKD. The V gene lost 2 bases and the J gene lost 5 bases, with 14 bases spanning the gap. The CDR3 loop is CAISERQVVGDTQYF. The CDR3 DNA is TGTGCCATCAGTGAGCGGCAGGTGGTGGGAGATACGCAGTATTTT.

The chain recombines TRBV5-5 with TRBJ2-2, with 7 bases aligning to TRBD1. Germline CDR1 SGHKS, CDR2 YYEKEE (reference sequence). The CDR3 covers 14 residues. Trimming cost V 3 bases and J 8 bases; bases outside gene matches: 7. CDR3 loop: CASSSTGISGELFF. The CDR3 DNA sequence: TGTGCCAGCAGCTCGACAGGGATTTCAGGGGAGCTGTTTTTT.

This clonotype was observed a few times. The chain links TRBV2 to TRBJ2-3, with D perhaps assigned TRBD1 or TRBD2 (5 bases each). CDR3 length equals 17 residues. V gave up 3 bases and J gave up 2 bases, with 18 bases separating them. Germline CDR1 is SNHLY and CDR2 is FYNNEI. Here the CDR3 reads CASSDPGRAAYTDTQYF. In nucleotides, the CDR3 is TGTGCCAGCAGTGACCCAGGGCGGGCTGCATACACAGATACGCAGTATTTT.

V and J are TRBV6-5 and TRBJ2-7, with 9 bases that match TRBD2. The germline gives CDR1 MNHEY, CDR2 SVGAGI. V lost 0 bases, J lost 6 bases, and 6 bases stayed unmatched. The length of the CDR3 is 15 residues. The CDR3 reads CASSYSTGGRAEQYF. In DNA, the CDR3 is TGTGCCAGCAGTTACTCGACGGGCGGGAGGGCCGAGCAGTACTTC.

This chain connects TRBV20-1 to TRBJ2-6, with D maybe TRBD1 (5 bases). The CDR3 totals 15 residues. Germline V gene sequence: CDR1 DFQATT, CDR2 SNEGSKA (reference sequence). V lost 3 bases and J lost 0, with 9 bases in between. CDR3 in amino acids: CSASRAASGANVLTF. In DNA, the CDR3 is TGCAGTGCTAGCAGGGCCGCCTCTGGGGCCAACGTCCTGACTTTC.

This rearrangement joins TRBV29-1 to TRBJ2-5; TRBD2 aligns across 10 bases. The length of the CDR3 is 14 residues. Trimming took 3 bases from V and 5 from J; bases not matched to a gene: 6. CDR1 SQVTM and CDR2 ANQGSEA come from the germline V gene. The CDR3 sequence is CSVERTSGRETQYF. DNA for the CDR3: TGCAGCGTTGAGAGGACTAGCGGAAGGGAGACCCAGTACTTC.

This clonotype was counted only a few times. V and J are TRBV2 and TRBJ2-5; D ambiguous. This CDR3 has 13 amino acids. CDR1 and CDR2 from the germline V gene are SNHLY and FYNNEI. Trimming removed 3 bases from V and 5 bases from J, with 10 bases in between. The CDR3 is CASSDRSSETQYF. The DNA of the CDR3 is TGTGCCAGCAGTGACCGCTCCTCTGAGACCCAGTACTTC.

The table lists this clonotype with a few counts. This chain joins TRBV14 and TRBJ2-7, with D maybe TRBD1 (5 bases). V was cut by 1 base and J by 4 bases, with 8 bases left in between. Germline assignment: CDR1 SGHDN and CDR2 FVKESK. This CDR3 has 13 residues. In DNA form, the CDR3 reads TGTGCCAGCAGCCAAGGGTCAGGGTACGAGCAGTACTTC. This encodes CASSQGSGYEQYF.

The J gene is TRBJ2-1, the V gene TRBV5-1, with TRBD2 as a possible D gene (5 bases). The germline V gene encodes CDR1 SGHRS and CDR2 YFSETQ. The CDR3 extends over 13 amino acids. Trimming cost V 4 bases and J 8 bases, with 13 bases left between them. CDR3 bases: TGCGCCAGCAGCCCCCTAGTGCGGGATGAGCAGTTCTTC. Translation gives CASSPLVRDEQFF.

This clonotype showed up just a few times. The gene calls are TRBV2 and TRBJ2-3; perhaps TRBD1 as D (6 bases). Germline V gives CDR1 SNHLY, CDR2 FYNNEI. V was trimmed by 4 bases and J by 1 base, leaving 15 bases between them. This CDR3 has 16 amino acids. The CDR3 DNA is TGTGCCAGCAGTGCGACAGGCGCTCGGGGCACAGATACGCAGTATTTT. As protein: CASSATGARGTDTQYF.

Many counts were recorded for this clonotype. The rearrangement links TRBV7-9 to TRBJ1-5; 9 positions match TRBD1. V lost 1 base to trimming and J lost 3 bases; unmatched junction nucleotides: 7. The CDR3 extends over 17 amino acids. Germline V gives CDR1 SEHNR, CDR2 FQNEAQ (reference sequence). The CDR3: CASSLGGTGQSNQPQHF. The DNA of the CDR3 is TGTGCCAGCAGCTTAGGCGGGACAGGGCAATCCAATCAGCCCCAGCATTTT. The full variable domain, its missing parts supplied by reference TRBV7-9 and TRBJ1-5, is DTGVSQNPRHKITKRGQNVTFRCDPISEHNRLYWYRQTLGQGPEFLTYFQNEAQLEKSRLLSDRFSAERPKGSFSTLEIQRTEQGDSAMYLCASSLGGTGQSNQPQHFGDGTRLSIL.

In its sample, this clonotype was seen a few times. The genes are TRBV20-1 and TRBJ2-1, with TRBD2 as a possible D gene (6 bases). From germline, CDR1 is DFQATT and CDR2 SNEGSKA (reference sequence). With 3 bases removed from V and 6 bases from J, the gap between germline ends came to 15 bases. The length of the CDR3 is 14 residues. The CDR3 protein is CSASSLAVGNEQFF. In DNA, the CDR3 is TGCAGTGCTAGCTCACTAGCTGTCGGCAATGAGCAGTTCTTC.

This clonotype showed up just a few times. This sequence joins TRBV5-1 and TRBJ2-3, with a weak D call TRBD2 (5 bases). Per germline, CDR1 SGHRS and CDR2 YFSETQ. The V end was cut by 10 bases, the J end by 6 bases, with 15 bases between. This CDR3 is 12 amino acids long. CDR3 region: CASGKGGDTQYF. CDR3 coding DNA: TGCGCCTCCGGGAAGGGTGGCGATACGCAGTATTTT.

J is TRBJ1-3 and V is TRBV30; D may be TRBD1 (6 bases). The CDR3 is 14 amino acids. Germline V gene data show CDR1 as GTSNPN and CDR2 as SVGIG (reference sequence). CDR3 coding DNA: TGTGCTTGCAGGGGTACCCACTCTGGAAACACCATATATTTT. It is translated as CACRGTHSGNTIYF.

This clonotype was seen a few times. This chain connects TRBV5-1 to TRBJ2-5; a weak D match, TRBD2 (6 bases). The ends were cut back, 4 bases at V and 2 bases at J, with 18 bases in the middle. The germline V gene encodes CDR1 SGHRS and CDR2 YFSETQ. The CDR3 is made up of 16 amino acids. This CDR3 reads CASSPGTQVSQETQYF. CDR3 sequence (DNA): TGCGCCAGCAGCCCGGGGACTCAAGTGTCGCAAGAGACCCAGTACTTC.